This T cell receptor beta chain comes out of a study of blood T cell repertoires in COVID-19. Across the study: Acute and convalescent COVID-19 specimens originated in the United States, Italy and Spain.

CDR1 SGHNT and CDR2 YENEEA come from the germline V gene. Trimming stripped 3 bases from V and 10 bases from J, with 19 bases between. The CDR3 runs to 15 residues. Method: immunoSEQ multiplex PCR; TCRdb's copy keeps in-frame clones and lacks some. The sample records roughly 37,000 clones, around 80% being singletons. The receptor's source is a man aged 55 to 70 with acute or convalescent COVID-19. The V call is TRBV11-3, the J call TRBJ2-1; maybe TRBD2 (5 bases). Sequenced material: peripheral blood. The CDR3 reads CASSFRGIASGEQFF. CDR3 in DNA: TGTGCCAGCAGCTTCCGAGGGATTGCCTCAGGCGAGCAGTTCTTC.